This T cell receptor (beta chain) was found in a study of OX40 agonist ivuxolimab in advanced cancers. In the study overall: Patients received ivuxolimab, an intravenous treatment, every 2 weeks at 0.01 to 10 mg/kg. Melanoma, hepatocellular carcinoma, head and neck or renal cell cancer occurred in dose-escalation patients. Whole-study findings and limits: Low normalized T-cell clonal expansion was additionally recorded for some nonresponders.

Produced via immunoSEQ multiplex PCR; TCRdb's table is partial and in-frame only. The sample includes about 82,000 clones, around 85% of them seen just once. As regards this clone: Its antigen is not identified.

The input for sequencing was CD4+ or CD8+ T cells sorted from blood, taken in a trial of the OX40 agonist ivuxolimab. This TCR was recovered from an adult with an advanced solid tumor such as melanoma, head and neck, liver or kidney cancer.

The chain's CDR3 is CASRRDNTDTQYF. The DNA of the CDR3 is TGTGCCAGCAGGCGGGACAACACAGATACGCAGTATTTT. This sequence joins TRBV28 and TRBJ2-3; the D gene could be TRBD1 or TRBD2 (6 bases each). V was shortened by 6 bases and J by 2 bases, with 9 bases between the two germline ends. The CDR3 covers 13 residues. Per germline, CDR1 MDHEN and CDR2 SYDVKM.